The rows below give T cell receptor beta chains drawn from one sample of a study of control samples from healthy donors and cancer patients. Sequencing used immunoSEQ multiplex PCR; TCRdb keeps in-frame clones, though not all of them. The sample holds 98,000 or so clones, 79% seen once. The specimen sequenced was blood. These receptors all stem from a woman aged 25 to 45 in good health. Both conserved end residues are trimmed from each CDR3. Each record gives: J gene, V gene, CDR3 protein.

J gene: TRBJ1-5
V gene: TRBV23-1
CDR3 protein: ASSQSGFWDNKPQH

J gene: TRBJ1-6
V gene: TRBV27
CDR3 protein: ASSAVVGSPLH

J gene: TRBJ2-5
V gene: TRBV30
CDR3 protein: AWNTQGGETQY

J gene: TRBJ1-4
V gene: TRBV5-1
CDR3 protein: ASSLQDIGNEKLF

J gene: TRBJ1-5
V gene: TRBV19
CDR3 protein: ASSQGQISNQPQH

J gene: TRBJ2-1
V gene: TRBV6-5
CDR3 protein: ASSYVGVWDSRAQF

J gene: TRBJ1-3
V gene: TRBV6-6
CDR3 protein: ASGAGGVSGNTIY

J gene: TRBJ1-5
V gene: TRBV2
CDR3 protein: ASSDRDRAQPQH

J gene: TRBJ2-2
V gene: TRBV10-3
CDR3 protein: AISSGTGVAGELF

J gene: TRBJ1-3
V gene: TRBV6-1
CDR3 protein: ASSERSVSGNTIY

J gene: TRBJ1-2
V gene: TRBV5-6
CDR3 protein: ASSLRNNGYT

J gene: TRBJ1-3
V gene: TRBV10-3
CDR3 protein: AIQTGDTIY

J gene: TRBJ1-2
V gene: TRBV5-6
CDR3 protein: ASSADRVDYGYT

J gene: TRBJ2-4
V gene: TRBV11-2
CDR3 protein: ASSLVPGGVAKNIQY

J gene: TRBJ2-1
V gene: TRBV5-4
CDR3 protein: ASSPPPQGAGNEQF

J gene: TRBJ1-5
V gene: TRBV29-1
CDR3 protein: SASEFGQPQH

J gene: TRBJ1-1
V gene: TRBV6-2/TRBV6-3
CDR3 protein: ASSLDGNTEAF

J gene: TRBJ1-5
V gene: TRBV4-3
CDR3 protein: ASSQDVGGRQPQH

J gene: TRBJ1-1
V gene: TRBV7-2
CDR3 protein: ASSLMGRGLTEAF

J gene: TRBJ1-5
V gene: TRBV6-2/TRBV6-3
CDR3 protein: ASRYDRSNQPQH

J gene: TRBJ2-5
V gene: TRBV6-2/TRBV6-3
CDR3 protein: ASSFRDQIGTQY

J gene: TRBJ2-5
V gene: TRBV2
CDR3 protein: ASRGRARETQY

J gene: TRBJ2-1
V gene: TRBV6-5
CDR3 protein: ASSYGDEQF

J gene: TRBJ2-5
V gene: TRBV29-1
CDR3 protein: SVGQIETQY

J gene: TRBJ2-1
V gene: TRBV6-1
CDR3 protein: ASSEAWVSYNEQF

J gene: TRBJ2-1
V gene: TRBV19
CDR3 protein: ASSPGPSSYNEQF

J gene: TRBJ1-5
V gene: TRBV6-2/TRBV6-3
CDR3 protein: ASSYSRHLSNQPQH

J gene: TRBJ2-6
V gene: TRBV2
CDR3 protein: ASRRRIGRGWNVLT

J gene: TRBJ2-5
V gene: TRBV4-2
CDR3 protein: ASSHGGVGETQY

J gene: TRBJ1-1
V gene: TRBV18
CDR3 protein: ASSPTGVVNTEAF

J gene: TRBJ1-2
V gene: TRBV30
CDR3 protein: AWSVQGGYGYT

J gene: TRBJ1-2
V gene: TRBV6-6
CDR3 protein: ASSYPAGVYGYT

J gene: TRBJ2-7
V gene: TRBV4-2
CDR3 protein: ASSQVGTGVYEQY

J gene: TRBJ1-2
V gene: TRBV3-1/TRBV3-2
CDR3 protein: ASSQDKAAYYT

J gene: TRBJ2-3
V gene: TRBV19
CDR3 protein: ATRQGGYTDTQY

J gene: TRBJ2-7
V gene: TRBV7-8
CDR3 protein: ASSDTYEQY

J gene: TRBJ1-1
V gene: TRBV9
CDR3 protein: ASSVVTGSEAF

J gene: TRBJ2-1
V gene: TRBV12-3/TRBV12-4
CDR3 protein: ASSLGGDEQF

J gene: TRBJ2-3
V gene: TRBV10-1
CDR3 protein: ASSGLAGGPTDTQY

J gene: TRBJ1-1
V gene: TRBV5-5
CDR3 protein: ASSLVDTEAF

J gene: TRBJ2-5
V gene: TRBV27
CDR3 protein: ASSLRPGGRETQY

J gene: TRBJ1-3
V gene: TRBV11-2
CDR3 protein: ASSLDSIGGSGNTIY

J gene: TRBJ2-3
V gene: TRBV4-3
CDR3 protein: ASSQDYESTDTQY

J gene: TRBJ2-6
V gene: TRBV2
CDR3 protein: ASSEAGAGANVLT

J gene: TRBJ2-1
V gene: TRBV28
CDR3 protein: ASSPARNSGF

J gene: TRBJ1-2
V gene: TRBV6-2/TRBV6-3
CDR3 protein: ASSYSRRNYGYT

J gene: TRBJ1-1
V gene: TRBV12-3/TRBV12-4
CDR3 protein: ASSLDSEAF

J gene: TRBJ2-7
V gene: TRBV11-2
CDR3 protein: ASSLVSGNSYEQY

J gene: TRBJ2-1
V gene: TRBV5-1
CDR3 protein: ASSQGGASYNEQF

J gene: TRBJ2-5
V gene: TRBV11-2
CDR3 protein: ASSLDSGGGETQY

J gene: TRBJ2-2
V gene: TRBV10-1
CDR3 protein: ASTLAGSQDTGELF

J gene: TRBJ2-1
V gene: TRBV5-6
CDR3 protein: ASSWGTGNNEQF

J gene: TRBJ1-1
V gene: TRBV11-3
CDR3 protein: ASSLSGTANTEAF

J gene: TRBJ1-1
V gene: TRBV7-2
CDR3 protein: ASSFKGGRGAF

J gene: TRBJ1-2
V gene: TRBV25-1
CDR3 protein: ASTRGANYGYT

J gene: TRBJ1-6
V gene: TRBV6-5
CDR3 protein: ASSPGSSYNSPLH

J gene: TRBJ1-1
V gene: TRBV5-1
CDR3 protein: ASSLGIGAEAF

J gene: TRBJ2-7
V gene: TRBV12-3/TRBV12-4
CDR3 protein: ASSFGGGDSKY